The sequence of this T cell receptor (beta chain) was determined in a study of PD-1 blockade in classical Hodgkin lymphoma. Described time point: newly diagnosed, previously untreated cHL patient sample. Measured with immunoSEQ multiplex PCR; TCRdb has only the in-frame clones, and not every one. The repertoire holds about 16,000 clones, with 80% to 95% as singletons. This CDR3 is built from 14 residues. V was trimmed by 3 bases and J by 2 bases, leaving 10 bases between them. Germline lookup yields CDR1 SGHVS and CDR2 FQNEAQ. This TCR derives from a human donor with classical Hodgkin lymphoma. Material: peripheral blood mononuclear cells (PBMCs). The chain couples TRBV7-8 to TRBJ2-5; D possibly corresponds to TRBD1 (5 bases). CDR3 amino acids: CASSFYRQQETQYF. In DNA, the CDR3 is TGTGCCAGCAGCTTCTATCGACAGCAAGAGACCCAGTACTTC.